Each of the 30 T cell receptor beta chains below was sequenced from the same sample in a study of shared clonotypes between healthy human individuals. The data were produced by immunoSEQ multiplex PCR, yet TCRdb's version contains in-frame clones alone and is incomplete. The sample holds some 580,000 clones; 95% to 98% are singletons and the top ten take more than 0.3%. Cells designated naive CD8 were CD45RO-negative and were positively selected for CCR7, with terminally differentiated effector memory CD45RA+ cells excluded. Sample: naive CD8+ T cells sorted from blood. The receptors here all came from a man between 25 and 39 years old in good health.

The V call is TRBV7-4, the J call TRBJ1-5; 7 bases agree with TRBD1. Germline lookup yields CDR1 SGHVT and CDR2 SQSDAQ. This CDR3 comprises 15 residues. Unmatched junction bases numbered 8, after V lost 4 bases and J lost 5 bases. The CDR3 nucleotides are TGTGCCAGCAGCTCTGAGAGGGGGCGGGATCAGCCCCAGCATTTT. Residues: CASSSERGRDQPQHF.

The chain combines TRBV6-1 with TRBJ2-2, with TRBD1 matching 8 bases. J gave up 3 bases and V 8 bases, and 5 bases lay outside the gene matches. CDR1 and CDR2 from the germline V gene are MNHNS and SASEGT. The length of the CDR3 is 14 residues. The CDR3 nucleotides are TGTGCCAGCGGGCCGGGACAGGACACCGGGGAGCTGTTTTTT. Protein sequence: CASGPGQDTGELFF.

The chain carries TRBV11-2 and TRBJ1-1; unclear D gene. The CDR3 covers 13 residues. Germline V gene lookup returns CDR1 SGHAT and CDR2 FQNNGV. V lost 7 bases and J 1 base, leaving 10 bases between the germline ends. CDR3 in DNA: TGTGCCAGCAAGCCCCAGGAGAACACTGAAGCTTTCTTT. Encoded protein: CASKPQENTEAFF.

About this clone itself: One junction end does not reproduce the germline sequence, and a read error may be involved. J is TRBJ1-2 and V is TRBV20-1; the match to TRBD1 covers 8 bases. The CDR3 totals 10 residues. The germline V gene encodes CDR1 DFQATT and CDR2 SNEGSKA (reference sequence). In DNA, the CDR3 is TGCAGTGCTAGAGGGGGGACAGGAATCTTC. Protein sequence: CSARGGTGIF.

Details on this clone: The same CDR3 is also encoded by other DNA sequences in this sample. The V gene is TRBV29-1, the J gene TRBJ2-3, with D possibly TRBD1 on 5 matching bases. V shed 3 bases and J shed 3 bases, with 10 bases lying between them. This CDR3 has 13 amino acids. CDR1 is SQVTM, CDR2 ANQGSEA, per germline. Here the CDR3 reads CSVEGPGTDTQYF. CDR3 DNA sequence: TGCAGCGTTGAGGGGCCTGGGACAGATACGCAGTATTTT.

The rearrangement joins TRBV6-1 to TRBJ2-7; perhaps TRBD1 as D (6 bases). Germline lookup yields CDR1 MNHNS and CDR2 SASEGT. This CDR3 comprises 15 residues. Deletions cut 3 bases from V and 3 bases from J, with 15 bases between. CDR3 residues: CASSDEAGAIYEQYF. Here the CDR3 DNA reads TGTGCCAGCAGTGATGAGGCAGGGGCGATCTACGAGCAGTACTTC.

The genes are TRBV6-5 and TRBJ2-7; TRBD2 aligns across 7 bases. The germline V gene encodes CDR1 MNHEY and CDR2 SVGAGI. This CDR3 contains 13 residues. The junction had 4 bases not matched to a gene; V was cut back by 5 bases and J by 3 bases. The CDR3 coding sequence is TGTGCCAGCAGTCCCGGGACTATCTACGAGCAGTACTTC. It specifies CASSPGTIYEQYF.

The chain is built from TRBV11-3 and TRBJ2-3; D remains unclear. Germline V gene lookup returns CDR1 SGHNT and CDR2 YENEEA. V lost 5 bases, J lost 6 bases, and 12 bases lay in between. The CDR3 consists of 13 residues. CDR3 nucleotides: TGTGCCAGCAGCCAGTGGCCCGGGGATACGCAGTATTTT. Its protein is CASSQWPGDTQYF.

The chain joins TRBV29-1 to TRBJ1-1; D gene unclear. This CDR3 has 13 amino acids. With 3 bases removed from V and 3 bases from J, the gap between germline ends came to 11 bases. The germline gives CDR1 SQVTM, CDR2 ANQGSEA. Written as DNA, the CDR3 is TGCAGCGTTGAGGGAGACACTGACACTGAAGCTTTCTTT. Translated, it gives CSVEGDTDTEAFF.

The chain is built from TRBV19 and TRBJ2-1; D is perhaps TRBD1 or TRBD2 (5 bases each). The V end lost 9 bases, the J end lost 4 bases, and 25 bases lay between the germline ends. The CDR3 loop spans 17 amino acids. Germline assignment: CDR1 LNHDA and CDR2 SQIVND (reference sequence). The CDR3 DNA follows: TGTGCCAGACCCCAGGGCCAGGAGAGAAGGGAGTACAATGAGCAGTTCTTC. It encodes CARPQGQERREYNEQFF.

This rearrangement joins TRBV4-3 to TRBJ2-1, with D possibly being TRBD1 or TRBD2 (5 bases each). V lost 1 base, J lost 6 bases, and 13 bases lay in between. Germline V gene sequence: CDR1 LGHNA, CDR2 YSLEER. The CDR3 length is 15 residues. The CDR3 nucleotides are TGCGCCAGCAGCCAAGCCCAGGTGAGGGGCAATGAGCAGTTCTTC. It specifies CASSQAQVRGNEQFF.

The chain uses TRBV28 and TRBJ2-3, with 13 bases identical to TRBD2. Germline V gives CDR1 MDHEN, CDR2 SYDVKM. CDR3 length equals 15 residues. Trimming removed 6 bases from V and 6 bases from J; junction bases left unmatched: 6. This chain's CDR3 is CASSLLAGGRDTQYF. The CDR3 DNA follows: TGTGCCAGCAGCCTACTAGCGGGAGGGCGGGATACGCAGTATTTT.

The chain's CDR3 is CASSVRSGTGELFF. The CDR3 region has the DNA TGTGCCAGCAGTGTACGTTCGGGGACCGGGGAGCTGTTTTTT. V gene TRBV11-1 combines with J gene TRBJ2-2; D may be TRBD2 (5 bases). V lost 6 bases and J lost 5, with 13 bases in between. The CDR3 runs to 14 residues. Germline CDR1 reads SGHAT; CDR2 reads FQDESV (reference sequence).

This clone has a single count. This chain uses TRBV5-5 with TRBJ2-7; D is unclear. The CDR3 consists of 11 residues. The germline V gene encodes CDR1 SGHKS and CDR2 YYEKEE (reference sequence). Trimming left V 4 bases short and J 5 bases short, with 7 bases between. The CDR3 nucleotides read TGTGCCAGCAGCCCGAAGGACGAGCAGTACTTC. Amino acid sequence: CASSPKDEQYF.

The rearrangement links TRBV14 to TRBJ2-1, with TRBD2 matching over 11 bases. There are 15 residues in the CDR3. V lost 5 bases, J lost 9 bases, and 9 bases stayed unmatched. CDR1 is SGHDN, CDR2 FVKESK, per germline. In DNA, the CDR3 is TGTGCCAGCAGCTCGGGACTAGCGGAGCGGGGTGAGCAGTTCTTC. It translates to CASSSGLAERGEQFF.

The genes are TRBV5-4 and TRBJ2-7, with a possible D match to TRBD1 (6 bases). This CDR3 is 13 amino acids long. Deletions cut 6 bases from V and 0 bases from J, with 10 bases between. Germline V gives CDR1 SGHNT, CDR2 YYREEE (reference sequence). CDR3 sequence: CASTQDSSYEQYF. In DNA form, the CDR3 reads TGTGCCAGCACCCAGGACAGCTCCTACGAGCAGTACTTC.

The rearrangement joins TRBV5-1 to TRBJ2-4; 7 nucleotides align to TRBD2. V shed 3 bases and J 9 bases; nucleotides not matched to a gene: 3. The CDR3 runs 12 residues. Germline CDR1 and CDR2: SGHRS and YFSETQ. CDR3 bases: TGCGCCAGCAGCTCAGCGGGGAGCATTCAGTACTTC. Protein: CASSSAGSIQYF. Based on the CDR3 plus reference TRBV5-1 and TRBJ2-4, the full variable domain is KAGVTQTPRYLIKTRGQQVTLSCSPISGHRSVSWYQQTPGQGLQFLFEYFSETQRNKGNFPGRFSGRQFSNSRSEMNVSTLELGDSALYLCASSSAGSIQYFGAGTRLSVL.

This clone was detected once. This chain connects TRBV27 to TRBJ2-7; TRBD1 matches at 9 bases. The CDR3 covers 16 residues. V was clipped by 2 bases and J by 3 bases; unmatched bases: 8. Germline loops: CDR1 MNHEY, CDR2 SMNVEV (reference sequence). The CDR3 spells CASSLKRDRVIYEQYF. Here the CDR3 DNA reads TGTGCCAGCAGTTTAAAACGGGACAGGGTAATCTACGAGCAGTACTTC.

The gene calls are TRBV18 and TRBJ1-1; a weak D match, TRBD1 (5 bases). The germline V gene encodes CDR1 KGHSH and CDR2 LQKENI. The CDR3 is 15 residues long. Trimming took 6 bases from V and 3 from J, leaving 17 bases between them. CDR3 nucleotide sequence: TGTGCCAGCTCGTATCGGGGACGGCTGGACACTGAAGCTTTCTTT. Protein product: CASSYRGRLDTEAFF.

This clone showed up just once. The chain links TRBV11-3 to TRBJ2-1, with D perhaps TRBD2 (5 bases). From germline, CDR1 is SGHNT and CDR2 YENEEA. The germline V and J ends were trimmed by 4 bases and 6 bases, with 10 bases remaining between them. CDR3 size: 13 residues. This CDR3 is CASSSDSPNEQFF. The CDR3 coding sequence is TGTGCCAGCAGCTCGGACTCACCCAATGAGCAGTTCTTC.

The chain recombines TRBV19 with TRBJ1-1; no definite D call. The CDR3 contains 11 residues. Germline CDR1 LNHDA, CDR2 SQIVND (reference sequence). V was cut by 3 bases and J by 4 bases, with 3 bases left in between. CDR3 coding DNA: TGTGCCAGTAGTATCCTCACTGAAGCTTTCTTT. Protein: CASSILTEAFF.

This rearrangement joins TRBV6-5 to TRBJ2-7; TRBD1 matches 8 bases. CDR3 length equals 16 residues. Germline loops: CDR1 MNHEY, CDR2 SVGAGI. Trimming cost V 6 bases and J 3 bases; bases outside gene matches: 13. The CDR3 protein is CASRYEPGTGNYEQYF. The CDR3 DNA is TGTGCCAGCAGGTACGAACCCGGGACAGGAAACTACGAGCAGTACTTC.

V is TRBV4-1 and J is TRBJ2-5; D remains unclear. The tail of the sequence fits TRBJ2-7 better, so the J call may be wrong. Germline V gene data show CDR1 as MGHRA and CDR2 as YSYEKL. This CDR3 is 14 amino acids long. The CDR3 here is CASSHRLPGYEQYF. The CDR3 DNA is TGCGCCAGCAGCCACCGACTCCCCGGGTACGAGCAGTACTTC.

This chain connects TRBV27 to TRBJ2-2; D possibly matches TRBD1 or TRBD2 (5 bases each). Germline lookup yields CDR1 MNHEY and CDR2 SMNVEV (reference sequence). The CDR3 spans 14 residues. V was clipped by 2 bases and J by 6 bases, with 10 bases between them. The CDR3 loop is CASSLLQGPGELFF. The CDR3 region has the DNA TGTGCCAGCAGTTTACTCCAGGGACCCGGGGAGCTGTTTTTT.

The chain combines TRBV10-3 with TRBJ2-2; 10 positions match TRBD1. V lost 10 bases to trimming and J lost 5 bases; unmatched junction nucleotides: 10. Germline CDR1 and CDR2: ENHRY and SYGVKD. CDR3 length equals 15 residues. The CDR3 loop reads CATMTGTGVTGELFF. The CDR3 DNA reads as TGTGCCACCATGACCGGGACAGGGGTTACCGGGGAGCTGTTTTTT.

This rearrangement joins TRBV7-2 to TRBJ2-2, with 7 nucleotides matching TRBD1. The CDR3 is 15 residues long. J was trimmed by 5 bases and V by 1 base; bases with no gene match: 4. Germline assignment: CDR1 SGHTA and CDR2 FQGNSA. The CDR3 here is CASSLGARGTGELFF. The CDR3 DNA reads as TGTGCCAGCAGCTTAGGGGCCAGGGGGACCGGGGAGCTGTTTTTT. Full variable domain (missing parts from reference TRBV7-2 and TRBJ2-2): GAGVSQSPSNKVTEKGKDVELRCDPISGHTALYWYRQSLGQGLEFLIYFQGNSAPDKSGLPSDRFSAERTGGSVSTLTIQRTQQEDSAVYLCASSLGARGTGELFFGEGSRLTVL.

The gene calls are TRBV28 and TRBJ1-5; TRBD1 matches 8 bases. CDR3 size: 13 residues. J lost 7 bases, V lost 5 bases, and 4 bases had no gene match. Germline CDR1 and CDR2: MDHEN and SYDVKM. The CDR3, as DNA: TGTGCCAGCAGTGAAACAGGGGGACAGCCCCAGCATTTT. This sequence encodes CASSETGGQPQHF.

The V call is TRBV28, the J call TRBJ2-3, with 9 nucleotides matching TRBD2. The CDR3 has 16 residues. J gave up 1 base and V 5 bases, and 7 bases lay outside the gene matches. Looked up from germline, CDR1 is MDHEN and CDR2 is SYDVKM. The CDR3 DNA reads TGTGCCAGCAGTGGTGGACTAGCGTCGGGCACAGATACGCAGTATTTT. Translation gives CASSGGLASGTDTQYF.

V is TRBV6-5 and J is TRBJ1-2; 7 bases line up with TRBD1. V lost 2 bases, J lost 6 bases, and 3 bases stayed unmatched. CDR3 length equals 13 residues. Looked up from germline, CDR1 is MNHEY and CDR2 is SVGAGI. CDR3 region: CASSYQGGNGYTF. CDR3 DNA sequence: TGTGCCAGCAGTTACCAGGGGGGTAATGGCTACACCTTC.

This clone has just one count. The chain carries TRBV7-2 and TRBJ1-3; no clear D. Trimming left V 5 bases short and J 0 bases short, with 14 bases between. The germline V gene has CDR1 SGHTA and CDR2 FQGNSA. The CDR3 has 16 residues. The CDR3 bases are TGTGCCAGCAGCCCCCATGCCTCTCTCTCTGGAAACACCATATATTTT. It specifies CASSPHASLSGNTIYF.